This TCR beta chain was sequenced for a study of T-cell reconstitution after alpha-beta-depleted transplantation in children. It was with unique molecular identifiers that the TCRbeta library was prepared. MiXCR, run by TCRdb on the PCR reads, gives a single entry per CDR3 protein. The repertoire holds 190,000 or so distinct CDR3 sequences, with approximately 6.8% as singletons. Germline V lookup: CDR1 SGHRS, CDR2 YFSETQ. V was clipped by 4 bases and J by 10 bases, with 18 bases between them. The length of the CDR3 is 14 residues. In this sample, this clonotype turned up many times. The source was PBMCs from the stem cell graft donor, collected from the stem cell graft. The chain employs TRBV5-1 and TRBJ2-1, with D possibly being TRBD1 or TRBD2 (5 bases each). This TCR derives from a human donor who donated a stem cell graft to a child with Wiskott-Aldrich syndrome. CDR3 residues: CASSPGTSIGEQFF. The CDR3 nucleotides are TGCGCCAGCAGCCCCGGGACGTCGATCGGGGAGCAGTTCTTC.